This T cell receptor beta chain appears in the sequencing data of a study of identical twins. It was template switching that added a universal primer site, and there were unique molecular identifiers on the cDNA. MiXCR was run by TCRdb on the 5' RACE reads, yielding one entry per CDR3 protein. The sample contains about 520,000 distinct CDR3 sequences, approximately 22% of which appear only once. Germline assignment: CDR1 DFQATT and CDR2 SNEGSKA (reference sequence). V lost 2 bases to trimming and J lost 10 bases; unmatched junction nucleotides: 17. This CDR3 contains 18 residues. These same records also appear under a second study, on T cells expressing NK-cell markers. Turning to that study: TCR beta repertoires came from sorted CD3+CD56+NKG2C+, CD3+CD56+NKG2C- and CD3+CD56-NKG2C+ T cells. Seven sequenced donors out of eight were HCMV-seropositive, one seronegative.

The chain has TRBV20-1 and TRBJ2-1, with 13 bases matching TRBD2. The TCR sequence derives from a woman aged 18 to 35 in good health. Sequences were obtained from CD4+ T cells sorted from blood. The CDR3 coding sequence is TGCAGTGCTAGATTCATCACTAGCGGGAGGGAATCACTATCCGAGCAGTTCTTC. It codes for CSARFITSGRESLSEQFF.